Shown below are 17 T cell receptor beta chains from a single sample sequenced in a study of CD8 T cells in Susac syndrome (dated 2019 in TCRdb). The library was prepared using the immunoSEQ multiplex PCR assay. RNA was extracted using the RNeasy kit, and about 0.5 to 1 ug of the RNA was reverse transcribed with random hexamers. The public reads were run again by TCRdb, first through fastp at Q25 and then through MiXCR, and only productive beta chains were kept. Rows with a matching CDR3 protein are joined into one entry that keeps the most common DNA and genes. For this sample there are a few hundred thousand distinct CDR3 sequences; about 94% appear just once. Clones ranked in the top ten supply around 0.14% of the sample. Material: CD8+ T cells from PBMCs. The receptors were gathered from a human donor with multiple sclerosis.

The chain couples TRBV7-3 to TRBJ2-3, with TRBD2 matching over 14 bases. There are 17 residues in the CDR3. After removal of 1 base from V and 6 bases from J, the junction contained 6 bases not matched to a gene. Germline lookup yields CDR1 SGHTA and CDR2 FQGTGA. The CDR3 sequence is CASSLKGTSGGNDTQYF. Here the CDR3 DNA reads TGTGCCAGCAGCTTAAAAGGGACTAGCGGGGGAAATGATACGCAGTATTTT.

This chain uses TRBV7-9 with TRBJ2-2; D is unresolved. The CDR3 contains 16 residues. Germline V gene data show CDR1 as SEHNR and CDR2 as FQNEAQ (reference sequence). The V and J ends lost 5 bases and 4 bases respectively, with 17 bases between them. CDR3 nucleotides: TGTGCCAGCAGCCTAGAGATGGGGAAGAGCACCGGGGAGCTGTTTTTT. The encoded protein is CASSLEMGKSTGELFF.

The rearrangement links TRBV12-3 or TRBV12-4 to TRBJ2-5, with D uncertain. V was cut by 3 bases and J by 4 bases, with 15 bases left in between. The CDR3 is made up of 15 amino acids. The CDR3, as DNA: TGTGCCAGCAGTTTTTCTTTCGGTCCAAGAGAGACCCAGTACTTC. It is translated as CASSFSFGPRETQYF.

The CDR3 DNA sequence: TGTGCCAGCAGCCGCCCGAGGACTAGCACAGATACGCAGTATTTT. It translates to CASSRPRTSTDTQYF. The gene calls are TRBV13 and TRBJ2-3, with TRBD2 as a possible D gene (5 bases). CDR3 length equals 15 residues. Germline-derived CDR1 and CDR2 are PRHDT and FYEKMQ (reference sequence). V gave up 5 bases and J gave up 0 bases, with 12 bases separating them.

The rearrangement links TRBV4-1 to TRBJ2-3, with no clear D. Trimming removed 3 bases from V and 2 bases from J, with 9 bases in between. Looked up from germline, CDR1 is MGHRA and CDR2 is YSYEKL. The CDR3 covers 14 residues. CDR3 sequence (DNA): TGCGCCAGCAGCCACCCTGCATACACAGATACGCAGTATTTT. Protein: CASSHPAYTDTQYF.

The rearrangement uses TRBV27 and TRBJ1-5, with D possibly TRBD1 on 5 matching bases. Trimming removed 5 bases at V and 1 base at J, with 12 bases between. The germline V gene has CDR1 MNHEY and CDR2 SMNVEV (reference sequence). CDR3 length equals 15 residues. The CDR3 DNA follows: TGTGCCAGCAGTCGGGGGACGGGGAGCAATCAGCCCCAGCATTTT. This gives the protein CASSRGTGSNQPQHF.

The J gene is TRBJ2-1, the V gene TRBV21-1; the table's D gene call, TRBD2, was not cross checked with the DNA. TRBV21-1 corresponds to a pseudogene. This CDR3 region has 13 residues. CDR3 loop: CASKGTSGNEQFF. CDR3 in DNA: TGTGCCAGCAAGGGGACTAGCGGGAATGAGCAGTTCTTC.

V usage is TRBV6-5 and J usage is TRBJ2-2, with 8 positions matching TRBD1. The junction had 7 bases not matched to a gene; V was cut back by 4 bases and J by 0 bases. Germline values: CDR1 MNHEY, CDR2 SVGAGI. This CDR3 has 17 amino acids. The CDR3 spells CASSFFAGQANTGELFF. The CDR3 DNA follows: TGTGCCAGCAGTTTTTTCGCGGGACAGGCGAACACCGGGGAGCTGTTTTTT.

The chain is built from TRBV6-2 or TRBV6-3 and TRBJ2-1, with TRBD2 matching over 7 bases. V lost 4 bases and J lost 2; bases outside the gene matches: 20. This CDR3 has 20 residues. Germline CDR1 reads MNHEY; CDR2 reads SVGEGT. The CDR3 nucleotides are TGTGCCAGCAGTTCGGTGCTAGGGCTAGCGGCCTACCGGACCTACAATGAGCAGTTCTTC. Translation: CASSSVLGLAAYRTYNEQFF.

The chain carries TRBV7-9 and TRBJ1-1; no firm D call. This CDR3 comprises 13 residues. The germline V gene encodes CDR1 SEHNR and CDR2 FQNEAQ (reference sequence). Trimming left V 6 bases short and J 4 bases short, with 12 bases between. In nucleotides, the CDR3 is TGTGCCAGCAGGTCCGCCCGGGGCACTGAAGCTTTCTTT. Its translation: CASRSARGTEAFF.

The chain has TRBV29-1 and TRBJ2-1; tentative D call: TRBD1 (6 bases). This CDR3 is 14 amino acids long. Germline CDR1 is SQVTM and CDR2 is ANQGSEA. V shed 5 bases and J shed 0 bases, with 11 bases lying between them. The CDR3 coding sequence is TGCAGCGTTCAACAGGGTTTCTCCTACAATGAGCAGTTCTTC. Its translation is CSVQQGFSYNEQFF.

The chain links TRBV20-1 to TRBJ2-3; 16 bases fit TRBD2. From germline, CDR1 is DFQATT and CDR2 SNEGSKA (reference sequence). Trimming at V came to 5 bases and at J to 4 bases, leaving 9 bases not matched to a gene. The CDR3 contains 17 residues. The CDR3 loop is CSAAGTSGRALSDTQYF. CDR3 nucleotides: TGCAGTGCTGCCGGGACTAGCGGGAGGGCCCTCTCAGATACGCAGTATTTT.

V is TRBV6-5 and J is TRBJ2-2, with 11 bases that match TRBD2. V was clipped by 0 bases and J by 5 bases; unmatched bases: 5. CDR1 and CDR2 (germline): MNHEY, SVGAGI. The CDR3 totals 17 residues. The CDR3 region is CASSYSSGRALTGELFF. The CDR3 nucleotides read TGTGCCAGCAGTTACTCTAGCGGGAGGGCCTTAACCGGGGAGCTGTTTTTT.

The CDR3 is CASSFGTGQTQYF. In DNA, the CDR3 is TGTGCCAGCAGTTTTGGGACAGGCCAGACCCAGTACTTC. V gene TRBV5-6 combines with J gene TRBJ2-5, with 8 bases matching TRBD1. The CDR3 length is 13 residues. Germline V gene sequence: CDR1 SGHDT, CDR2 YYEEEE. V dropped 5 bases and J dropped 6; count of bases not matched to a gene: 6.

The J gene is TRBJ2-7, the V gene TRBV13; perhaps TRBD1 as D (5 bases). CDR3 size: 15 residues. The V and J ends lost 2 bases and 3 bases respectively, with 14 bases between them. CDR1 PRHDT and CDR2 FYEKMQ come from the germline V gene (reference sequence). This CDR3 reads CASSLFTGPSYEQYF. Here the CDR3 DNA reads TGTGCCAGCAGCTTATTCACAGGACCAAGCTACGAGCAGTACTTC. Combining the CDR3 with reference TRBV13 and TRBJ2-7 gives the whole variable domain AAGVIQSPRHLIKEKRETATLKCYPIPRHDTVYWYQQGPGQDPQFLISFYEKMQSDKGSIPDRFSAQQFSDYHSELNMSSLELGDSALYFCASSLFTGPSYEQYFGPGTRLTVT.

The genes are TRBV20-1 and TRBJ1-2; weak D call: TRBD1 (5 bases). V lost 3 bases, J lost 6 bases, and 26 bases lay in between. This CDR3 is 17 amino acids long. Per germline, CDR1 DFQATT and CDR2 SNEGSKA (reference sequence). CDR3 DNA sequence: TGCAGTGCTAGTAGCCTCCAACAGGCTAGGCCTGGGCATGGCTACACCTTC. This sequence encodes CSASSLQQARPGHGYTF.

The DNA for the CDR3 is TGTGCCAGCAGCTCCTTCTACTATGGCTACACCTTC. Translation gives CASSSFYYGYTF. The chain joins TRBV7-2 to TRBJ1-2; D call uncertain. From germline, CDR1 is SGHTA and CDR2 FQGNSA. The CDR3 is 12 amino acids. Trimming removed 4 bases from V and 3 bases from J, with 6 bases in between.